This entry concerns a single TCR beta chain. One junction end disagrees with the germline gene, perhaps due to a read error. Per the germline V gene, CDR1 is SGHRS and CDR2 is YFSETQ. CDR3 length equals 13 residues. Primers: 60 Vbeta forward and 13 Jbeta reverse. Clones were read by immunoSEQ multiplex PCR, and TCRdb kept only the in-frame ones, dropping some. The data contain about 160,000 clones, 65% to 80% of them seen just once; the ten biggest clones take up 2% to 2.5%. The entry originates in a study of cytomegalovirus exposure and HLA in healthy donors. The sample was PBMCs. This TCR was recovered from a man aged 40-49 years in good health and CMV-seronegative. The V gene is TRBV5-1, the J gene TRBJ1-2; 8 bases line up with TRBD1. CDR3 amino acids: CASSLDRAYGYTF. CDR3 in DNA: TGCGCCAGCAGTTTGGACAGGGCCTATGGCTACACCTTC.